This TCR beta chain was observed in a study of T cell responses to AZD1222 COVID-19 vaccine. Study-level points and caveats: Donor demographics were predominantly white British with a female majority; clonal diversity may be underestimated.

Points on this clone: Its antigen remains unidentified.

Germline CDR1 is ENHRY and CDR2 is SYGVKD. The CDR3 totals 15 residues. V trimming: 4 bases; J trimming: 7 bases; junction bases outside the gene matches: 5. Clones were sequenced by immunoSEQ multiplex PCR, and TCRdb holds only the in-frame ones, with some missing. The table has some 40,000 clones, over 70% seen once; the top ten hold approximately 4%. This chain joins TRBV10-3 and TRBJ1-6; 9 bases are a match to TRBD1. The sequences come from peripheral blood, collected on day 0 of AZD1222 vaccination. The clonotype was recovered from an adult in good health. The CDR3 sequence is CAISARTGENSPLHF. In DNA, the CDR3 is TGTGCCATCAGTGCCCGGACAGGGGAGAATTCACCCCTCCACTTT.